This T cell receptor (beta chain) was observed in a study of graft-versus-host responses after intestinal transplantation. Study summary: Multivisceral, liver-intestinal, or isolated intestinal transplants were received by the recipients.

The repertoire was sequenced with immunoSEQ multiplex PCR; TCRdb's copy has only in-frame clones and lacks some. The table has approximately 82,000 clones, about nine tenths seen once; the top ten hold more than 0.095%. The CDR3 length is 18 residues. Germline-derived CDR1 and CDR2 are LGHNA and YSLEER. The V and J ends lost 2 bases and 3 bases, in that order; junction bases with no gene match: 13. As concerns this clone: Its specificity is unknown.

Whole-study results and caveats: Early HvG declines after transplant were associated with peak circulating GvH clone levels. Where graft-donor T cell macrochimerism was present, patients had high graft-versus-host to host-versus-graft clonal ratios in allografts.

The V call is TRBV4-3, the J call TRBJ2-1; TRBD2 matches at 7 bases. The material was unstimulated CD4+ T cells sorted from spleen or lymph node cells, obtained before intestinal transplant. This clonotype originated in a human donor who received an intestinal transplant. DNA for the CDR3: TGCGCCAGCAGCCAATACGTAAGCGGGGCAGCAAACTACAATGAGCAGTTCTTC. It yields the protein CASSQYVSGAANYNEQFF.